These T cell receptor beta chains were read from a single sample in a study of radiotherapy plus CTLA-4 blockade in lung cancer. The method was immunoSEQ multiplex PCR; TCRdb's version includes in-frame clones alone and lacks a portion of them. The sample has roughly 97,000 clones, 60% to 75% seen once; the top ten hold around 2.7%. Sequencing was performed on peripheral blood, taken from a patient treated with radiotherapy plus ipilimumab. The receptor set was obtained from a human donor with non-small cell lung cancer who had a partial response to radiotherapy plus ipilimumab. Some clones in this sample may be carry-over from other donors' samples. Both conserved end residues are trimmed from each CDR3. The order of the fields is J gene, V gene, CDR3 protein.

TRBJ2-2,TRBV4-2,ASAKGTGDTGELF
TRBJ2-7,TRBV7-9,ASSLRTSELYEQY
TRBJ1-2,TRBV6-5,ATGDRGPLNYGYT
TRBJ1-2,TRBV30,AWGAGQGAT
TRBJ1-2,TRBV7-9,ASSLTGTGIYGYT
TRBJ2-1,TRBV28,ASSTTLDSYYYNEQF
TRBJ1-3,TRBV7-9,ASSEGTTGNTIY
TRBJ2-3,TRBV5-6,ASSSVGSGGRNTDTQY
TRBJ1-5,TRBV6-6,ASSYSDRAYQPQH
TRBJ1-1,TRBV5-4,ASRGIPGALEAF
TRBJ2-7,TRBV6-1,ASQRTGPPEQY
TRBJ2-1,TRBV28,ASSLGTGEETYNEQF
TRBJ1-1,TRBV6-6,ASSYPRGANTEAF
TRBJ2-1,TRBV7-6,ASRRLAVDEQF
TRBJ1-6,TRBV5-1,ASRPDPGRNGSPLH
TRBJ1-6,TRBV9,ASSAQGRSLH
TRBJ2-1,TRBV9,ASSPEQGSKF
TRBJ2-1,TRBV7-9,ASSKGVNYNEQF
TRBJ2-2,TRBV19,ASRAPPGTGGNAKSGELF
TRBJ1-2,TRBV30,ASDRVVGRYGYT
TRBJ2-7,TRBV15,ATSRQPGQGYEQY
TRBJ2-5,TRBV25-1,ASSESRTGLETQY
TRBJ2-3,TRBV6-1,ASIRTGRTDTQY
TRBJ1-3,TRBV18,ASSPDRGPGNTIY
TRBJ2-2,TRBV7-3,ASSFNGNTGELF
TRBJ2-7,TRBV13,ASSLLIGTGAGEQY
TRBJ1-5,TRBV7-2,ASSLDLRVRPNQPQH
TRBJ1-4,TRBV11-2,ASSFDSLNEKLF
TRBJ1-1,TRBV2,ASIDRGSITEAF
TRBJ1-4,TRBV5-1,ASSSGTGDGNEKLF
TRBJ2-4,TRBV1,TSVPGTSGFRALKNIQY
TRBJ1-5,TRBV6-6,ASSYPGQPQH
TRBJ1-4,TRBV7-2,ASSLAQVGGGEKLF
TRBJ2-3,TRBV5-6,ASSPFGLAGGADTQY
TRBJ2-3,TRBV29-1,SVDDRGLGTDTQY
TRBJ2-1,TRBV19,ASSIQDGAHNEQF
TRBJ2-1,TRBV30,AWSVRTGGYNEQF
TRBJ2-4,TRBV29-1,SVSQTSGGLAGQY
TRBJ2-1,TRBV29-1,SVDGTGWGNEQF